This entry describes one T cell receptor (beta chain). This clone was counted between two and nine times. What this receptor recognizes is not known. Base qualities are not provided; no much larger clone lies one nucleotide away. The immunoSEQ Assay, a bias-controlled multiplex PCR, was used to amplify TCRbeta CDR3 regions from genomic DNA. Per the source publication's procedure: Within the assay, amplification of reference gene primers was used to estimate how many nucleated cells each sample contained. Sequence reads were collapsed and filtered to measure the absolute abundance of every unique TCRbeta CDR3 rearrangement. Productive Simpson clonality was computed per sample as the square root of Simpson's diversity index over productive rearrangements. The clones in this table, taken by TCRdb from immuneACCESS, are in-frame only. Not every clone is retained; where verified, under half of the shortfall comes from an unresolved V gene, and the cause of the rest is unknown. V and J calls and clone size follow that table, whereas D and trimming were derived from the DNA. The table for this sample lists 150,000 to 200,000 clones; around 80% of them were counted only once. Clones ranked in the top ten supply about a sixth of the sample.

At the junction V is shortened by 6 bases and J by 7 bases; bases outside the gene matches: 7. The CDR3 spans 14 residues, from the cysteine through the phenylalanine. Here the CDR3 DNA is all that survives: 42 bases in frame from base 1. Reading the germline V gene (reference sequence) gives CDR1 MNHEY and CDR2 SMNVEV. This record comes from a study of blood T cell repertoires in COVID-19 (TCRdb year 2020). With regard to the full study: The collaborator samples originated in the United States, Italy and Spain and spanned the acute and convalescent phases of COVID-19. The material from the prospective study consisted of cDNA or gDNA derived from T cells, B-cell-depleted T cells, or PBMCs. Deeply sampled blood TCRbeta repertoires from subjects exposed to, actively infected with, or recovered from COVID-19 were included in the dataset. The repertoires were released in a freely available public database intended as a resource for research on the immune response to SARS-CoV-2. Samples came from the ongoing ImmuneRACE study (first 160 participants) plus 1,254 subjects from 6 global collaborators. A de-identified subject ID, COVID-19 status, age in years and sex were almost always included in the sample metadata. Where available, HLA class I and class II types were taken from metadata supplied by the sample provider and were not determined by assay-based typing.

In the prospective study, participants were roughly 18 to 95 years old, resided in 25 or so geographic areas of the United States, and were enrolled through a virtual design. In the prospective study, cohorts were assigned on the basis of participant-reported clinical history obtained from a screening survey and a study questionnaire. Each participant in the prospective study had whole blood, serum and a nasopharyngeal or oropharyngeal swab collected by mobile phlebotomists. Participants in the prospective study had the option to provide additional blood draws and questionnaires over a 2-month period. Before DNA extraction, blood samples from the prospective study were shipped at room temperature or frozen. Study-wide findings and limitations: The amount of clinical and demographic metadata varied by source and participant and was provided uncurated.

The sequence was collected from a woman aged 45-60 years with acute COVID-19. Sequenced sample: PBMCs or T cells enriched from blood (not recorded which). The rearranged segments are TRBV27 and TRBJ2-2; TRBD1 fits 8 bases in the junction. The sequenced DNA is TGTGCCAGCAGCGTCAGGGGGCCGGGCGGGGAGCTGTTTTTT. Translation gives CASSVRGPGGELFF.